One sample yielded the 29 T cell receptor beta chains listed below, sequenced in a study of OX40 agonist ivuxolimab in advanced cancers. Clones were sequenced by immunoSEQ multiplex PCR, and TCRdb holds only the in-frame ones, with some missing. Of 35,000 to 50,000 clones listed, about 89% are singletons. The sequencing used CD4+ or CD8+ T cells sorted from blood, collected in a trial of the OX40 agonist ivuxolimab. The receptors were sampled from an adult with an advanced solid tumor such as melanoma, head and neck, liver or kidney cancer.

The chain has TRBV5-1 and TRBJ2-5, with D tentatively TRBD2 (7 bases). Germline assignment: CDR1 SGHRS and CDR2 YFSETQ. The CDR3 has 16 residues. The ends were cut back, 1 base at V and 4 bases at J, with 17 bases in the middle. This chain's CDR3 is CASSLQLGGPGETQYF. CDR3 DNA sequence: TGCGCCAGCAGCTTGCAATTGGGGGGGCCGGGAGAGACCCAGTACTTC.

The chain has TRBV10-3 and TRBJ1-1; TRBD1 is a possible D gene (5 bases). Germline loops: CDR1 ENHRY, CDR2 SYGVKD. V dropped 2 bases and J dropped 1 base, with 8 bases sitting between them. This CDR3 has 14 residues. The CDR3 coding sequence is TGTGCCATCAGTGAGAGTGGGGGGAACACTGAAGCTTTCTTT. It codes for CAISESGGNTEAFF.

This clone was counted a few times. The chain uses TRBV5-1 and TRBJ2-1; D possibly corresponds to TRBD2 (5 bases). Trimming took 4 bases from V and 1 from J, leaving 9 bases between them. Germline CDR1 reads SGHRS; CDR2 reads YFSETQ. CDR3 length: 14 amino acids. The CDR3 nucleotides read TGCGCCAGCAGCCCCGGGGAATCCTACAATGAGCAGTTCTTC. It specifies CASSPGESYNEQFF.

The J gene is TRBJ2-1, the V gene TRBV7-2, with D perhaps matching TRBD1 (5 bases). Germline CDR1 is SGHTA and CDR2 is FQGNSA. There are 15 residues in the CDR3. V gave up 5 bases and J gave up 0 bases, with 11 bases separating them. CDR3 in DNA: TGTGCCAGCAGCCTGACAGTCAGCTCCTACAATGAGCAGTTCTTC. Its protein is CASSLTVSSYNEQFF.

The chain joins TRBV5-1 to TRBJ2-3; D remains ambiguous. Germline assignment: CDR1 SGHRS and CDR2 YFSETQ. This CDR3 has 15 amino acids. V lost 0 bases, J lost 3 bases, and 11 bases lay in between. CDR3 loop: CASSLGVGRTDTQYF. As DNA, the CDR3 is TGCGCCAGCAGCTTGGGTGTAGGGCGAACAGATACGCAGTATTTT.

This chain connects TRBV14 to TRBJ2-5; D remains ambiguous. This CDR3 is built from 11 residues. Germline V lookup: CDR1 SGHDN, CDR2 FVKESK. V was shortened by 3 bases and J by 9 bases, with 8 bases between the two germline ends. CDR3 loop: CASSQSVAQYF. Written as DNA, the CDR3 is TGTGCCAGCAGCCAGTCCGTGGCCCAGTACTTC.

The chain uses TRBV11-2 and TRBJ1-4; possible D gene TRBD1, 5 bases. The CDR3 runs to 16 residues. Germline CDR1 reads SGHAT; CDR2 reads FQNNGV. V lost 4 bases, J lost 9 bases, and 21 bases lay in between. CDR3 DNA: TGTGCCAGCAGCTCCTTTATTGGACACAACCGGCAAAAACTGTTTTTT. This gives the protein CASSSFIGHNRQKLFF.

The chain has TRBV29-1 and TRBJ2-3; D ambiguous. Germline-derived CDR1 and CDR2 are SQVTM and ANQGSEA. The CDR3 length is 13 residues. V lost 1 base and J lost 3, with 8 bases in between. CDR3 sequence: CSVEALRTDTQYF. CDR3 DNA sequence: TGCAGCGTTGAAGCCCTAAGGACAGATACGCAGTATTTT.

For the CDR3, the DNA is TGTGCCAGCAGCCAAGAAGAGAACTATGGCTACACCTTC. Protein product: CASSQEENYGYTF. The chain carries TRBV7-6 and TRBJ1-2; D uncertain. Trimming cost V 5 bases and J 2 bases, with 9 bases left between them. The CDR3 is 13 residues long. The V gene's germline CDR1 is SGHVS and CDR2 FNYEAQ.

This clone showed up just a few times. The J gene is TRBJ2-7, the V gene TRBV7-9; 7 bases align to TRBD2. V was pared by 4 bases and J by 0 bases, with 9 bases of the junction left unmatched. CDR1 and CDR2 (germline): SEHNR, FQNEAQ (reference sequence). This CDR3 comprises 16 residues. The CDR3 DNA reads as TGTGCCAGCAGCTCCTATAGCGGGCGGAGCTCCTACGAGCAGTACTTC. This encodes CASSSYSGRSSYEQYF.

The chain is built from TRBV5-6 and TRBJ1-1; TRBD1 is a possible D gene (5 bases). Germline CDR1 reads SGHDT; CDR2 reads YYEEEE. The CDR3 covers 14 residues. Between the trimmed V and J ends, which lost 5 bases and 4 bases, there was a span of 15 bases. CDR3 sequence: CASRVGWGGTEAFF. In DNA form, the CDR3 reads TGTGCCAGCAGAGTGGGTTGGGGGGGCACTGAAGCTTTCTTT.

The V call is TRBV19, the J call TRBJ1-6, with TRBD1 matching 10 bases. The germline V gene encodes CDR1 LNHDA and CDR2 SQIVND (reference sequence). The V segment lost 6 bases and the J segment 9 bases; nucleotides outside the gene matches: 2. The CDR3 sequence is 13 residues long. CDR3 in DNA: TGTGCCAGTAGGACAGGGGGCTCTTCACCCCTCCACTTT. It encodes CASRTGGSSPLHF.

This clone was seen a single time. V gene TRBV28 combines with J gene TRBJ1-3; the D is unclear. Germline V gives CDR1 MDHEN, CDR2 SYDVKM. V lost 6 bases and J lost 8, with 17 bases in between. CDR3 size: 14 residues. The CDR3 region has the DNA TGTGCCAGCAGCCCCACCGGGTCGCCGGACACCATATATTTT. Translating gives CASSPTGSPDTIYF.

The V and J genes are TRBV28 and TRBJ1-2; the D is unclear. V lost 5 bases and J 6 bases, leaving 16 bases between the germline ends. The CDR3 sequence is 14 residues long. Per the germline V gene, CDR1 is MDHEN and CDR2 is SYDVKM. The CDR3 DNA sequence: TGTGCCAGCAGTCTCACAGACCGGAACAATGGCTACACCTTC. Its protein is CASSLTDRNNGYTF.

In the case of this clone: Lacking the conserved final phenylalanine or tryptophan, this CDR3 likely reflects a read error. The chain is built from TRBV7-2 and TRBJ1-6; the D is unclear. Germline CDR1 SGHTA, CDR2 FQGNSA. The CDR3 loop spans 13 amino acids. The V and J ends lost 5 bases and 12 bases respectively, with 14 bases between them. The CDR3 here is CASSQPGPEPLHL. The CDR3 coding sequence is TGTGCCAGCAGCCAACCGGGCCCAGAACCCCTCCACCTT.

This clone was observed a few times. Here the CDR3 reads CASSLRFLSRSGNTIYF. The CDR3, as DNA: TGCGCCAGCAGCTTAAGGTTTTTGTCCCGCTCTGGAAACACCATATATTTT. This rearrangement joins TRBV5-1 to TRBJ1-3; D remains unclear. CDR3 length: 17 residues. Germline assignment: CDR1 SGHRS and CDR2 YFSETQ. Trimming pared 2 bases from V and 0 bases from J, leaving 15 bases between.

The chain uses TRBV12-5 and TRBJ1-1, with a weak D call TRBD1 (5 bases). CDR1 is LGHNT and CDR2 is FRNRAP in the germline V gene. This CDR3 has 17 residues. Trimming took off 4 bases at V and 0 bases at J, with 18 bases between the two ends. CDR3 in amino acids: CASGSSTWGRMNTEAFF. The CDR3 bases are TGTGCTAGTGGTTCCTCGACCTGGGGCCGAATGAACACTGAAGCTTTCTTT. The whole variable domain, filled in from reference TRBV12-5 and TRBJ1-1, reads DARVTQTPRHKVTEMGQEVTMRCQPILGHNTVFWYRQTMMQGLELLAYFRNRAPLDDSGMPKDRFSAEMPDATLATLKIQPSEPRDSAVYFCASGSSTWGRMNTEAFFGQGTRLTVV.

The CDR3: CASSSQGGAEAFF. DNA for the CDR3: TGCGCCAGCAGCTCACAGGGTGGAGCTGAAGCTTTCTTT. The chain combines TRBV5-1 with TRBJ1-1, with D perhaps TRBD1 (6 bases). The CDR3 has 13 amino acids. V shed 3 bases and J shed 6 bases, with 12 bases lying between them. CDR1 is SGHRS, CDR2 YFSETQ, per germline.

The V gene is TRBV7-9, the J gene TRBJ2-1; D possibly corresponds to TRBD2 (6 bases). V was shortened by 1 base and J by 9 bases, with 13 bases between the two germline ends. The CDR3 has 14 residues. Germline V CDR1 and CDR2: SEHNR, FQNEAQ (reference sequence). CDR3 nucleotides: TGTGCCAGCAGCTTAGAGTGGGGGGACTTTGAGCAGTTCTTC. Its translation: CASSLEWGDFEQFF.

The V and J genes are TRBV5-1 and TRBJ2-7, with 7 bases matching TRBD2. Germline V gives CDR1 SGHRS, CDR2 YFSETQ. This CDR3 region has 18 residues. J lost 2 bases, V lost 1 base, and 15 bases had no gene match. This CDR3 is CASSLLPQRSGGAYEQYF. The CDR3 region has the DNA TGCGCCAGCAGCTTGCTACCGCAACGTAGTGGGGGGGCCTACGAGCAGTACTTC.

V and J are TRBV2 and TRBJ2-3; D is tentatively TRBD1 or TRBD2 (5 bases each). Germline CDR1 SNHLY, CDR2 FYNNEI. V lost 3 bases and J 2 bases, leaving 9 bases between the germline ends. The CDR3 has 14 amino acids. Here the CDR3 reads CASSDEGTTDTQYF. The CDR3 DNA follows: TGTGCCAGCAGTGATGAGGGGACCACAGATACGCAGTATTTT.

This clone appeared once. The genes are TRBV9 and TRBJ2-6; possible D gene TRBD1, 6 bases. The V end was cut by 3 bases, the J end by 1 base, with 14 bases between. This CDR3 comprises 17 residues. CDR1 SGDLS and CDR2 YYNGEE come from the germline V gene. CDR3 region: CASSGRNRESGANVLTF. As DNA, the CDR3 is TGTGCCAGCAGCGGGAGGAACAGGGAATCTGGGGCCAACGTCCTGACTTTC.

The chain couples TRBV6-5 to TRBJ1-2; D uncertain. Trimming removed 0 bases from V and 8 bases from J, with 13 bases in between. The CDR3 sequence is 14 residues long. CDR1 and CDR2 from the germline V gene are MNHEY and SVGAGI. The DNA of the CDR3 is TGTGCCAGCAGTTACTCGAGTCAGAGTATGGGCTACACCTTC. Protein: CASSYSSQSMGYTF.

In its sample, this clone was seen once. V is TRBV5-1 and J is TRBJ2-5; maybe TRBD2 (7 bases). V was pared by 7 bases and J by 5 bases, with 9 bases between. The CDR3 spans 11 residues. Germline V CDR1 and CDR2: SGHRS, YFSETQ. The CDR3 reads CASEGGETQYF. The CDR3 DNA reads as TGCGCCAGCGAGGGGGGGGAGACCCAGTACTTC.

The chain uses TRBV5-6 and TRBJ2-3; 9 bases agree with TRBD1. The CDR3 has 15 amino acids. The germline CDR1 and CDR2 sequences are SGHDT and YYEEEE. The V segment lost 5 bases and the J segment 4 bases; nucleotides outside the gene matches: 8. CDR3 nucleotide sequence: TGTGCCAGCAGACCGCGGGACAGGGTCGCAGATACGCAGTATTTT. It specifies CASRPRDRVADTQYF.

The J gene is TRBJ2-2, the V gene TRBV6-6; D is possibly TRBD2 (5 bases). This CDR3 has 12 amino acids. Germline CDR1 and CDR2: MNHNY and SVGAGI (reference sequence). Between the trimmed V and J ends, which lost 6 bases and 6 bases, there was a span of 8 bases. The CDR3 DNA reads TGTGCCAGCAGCCCCGGGGCCGGGGAGCTGTTTTTT. Translation gives CASSPGAGELFF.

This clone was counted only a few times. The conserved final phenylalanine or tryptophan is absent from the CDR3, which likely points to a read error. V usage is TRBV7-2 and J usage is TRBJ1-6; D gene ambiguous. The CDR3 is made up of 15 amino acids. CDR1 is SGHTA, CDR2 FQGNSA, per germline. V was cut by 5 bases and J by 0 bases, with 8 bases left in between. The CDR3 reads CASSSRSSYNSPLHL. DNA of the CDR3: TGTGCCAGCAGCAGTCGTAGCTCCTATAATTCACCCCTCCACCTT.

The rearrangement uses TRBV28 and TRBJ1-6; D is possibly TRBD1 (5 bases). This CDR3 spans 13 amino acids. Germline V gene lookup returns CDR1 MDHEN and CDR2 SYDVKM. Trimming left V 5 bases short and J 10 bases short, with 12 bases between. The CDR3 bases are TGTGCCAGCAGTCAGCAGGGAGACTCACCCCTCCACTTT. This sequence encodes CASSQQGDSPLHF.

The V and J genes are TRBV19 and TRBJ2-7, with D unclear. Trimming took off 3 bases at V and 3 bases at J, with 6 bases between the two ends. Germline CDR1 reads LNHDA; CDR2 reads SQIVND (reference sequence). This CDR3 is built from 12 residues. The CDR3 sequence is CASSMAGYEQYF. DNA for the CDR3: TGTGCCAGTAGTATGGCAGGCTACGAGCAGTACTTC.